A single sample is the source of the 23 T cell receptor beta chains below, sequenced in a study of spatial heterogeneity in lung cancer (dated by TCRdb to about 2019). Library preparation employed 5' RACE. Sequencing was performed on a NextSeq 500. TCRdb reprocessing: public reads trimmed at Q25 with fastp, clones called with MiXCR, in-frame beta chains kept. Identical CDR3 protein sequences are pooled into one entry, listed with their most common genes and DNA. For this sample the table gives about 13,000 distinct CDR3 sequences, of which 5.2% were detected only once. The ten largest clones represent about 40% of the sample. Taken with the paper, the label for time point translates to: sample taken at primary tumor resection. Without any cell sorting, TCR sequencing was performed on whole RNA extracted either from tumor and nontumor lung tissue or from cryopreserved PBMC samples. The input for sequencing was lung tumor tissue, taken at surgery. The receptor set was obtained from a human donor with early-stage non-small cell lung cancer.

The table lists this clonotype with many counts. Within a library made for alpha chains, this beta chain is off target, and its count is uninformative. This chain joins TRBV7-9 and TRBJ2-3; 8 bases line up with TRBD2. Germline-derived CDR1 and CDR2 are SEHNR and FQNEAQ (reference sequence). The CDR3 runs 16 residues. V was pared by 5 bases and J by 2 bases, with 9 bases of the junction left unmatched. DNA for the CDR3: TGTGCCAGCAGCCCAGAACTAGCGGACGTCACAGATACGCAGTATTTT. Residues: CASSPELADVTDTQYF.

This clonotype was seen repeatedly, ten times or more. Because this beta chain is a stray read in a library intended to capture alpha chains, its abundance should not be given much weight. V and J are TRBV6-1 and TRBJ2-5; TRBD1 or TRBD2 may be the D gene (6 bases each). Trimming shortened V by 6 bases and J by 2 bases, and 16 bases separated the two germline ends. The CDR3 is 15 residues long. The V gene's germline CDR1 is MNHNS and CDR2 SASEGT. CDR3 in DNA: TGTGCCAGCAGCCTACTAGCCGGGACACAAGAGACCCAGTACTTC. This codes for CASSLLAGTQETQYF.

This clonotype has a count of ten or more. Because this beta chain is a stray read in a library intended to capture alpha chains, its abundance should not be given much weight. CDR3 sequence (DNA): TGTGCCAGCAGCCGAGACTCCTTTCTGTATGGCTACACCTTC. Encoded protein: CASSRDSFLYGYTF. The genes are TRBV7-9 and TRBJ1-2; D is undetermined. This CDR3 is 14 amino acids long. From germline, CDR1 is SEHNR and CDR2 FQNEAQ (reference sequence). The V gene lost 5 bases and the J gene lost 5 bases, with 15 bases spanning the gap.

This clonotype rates as medium-sized (0.01 to 0.1%). This beta chain is an off-target read within a library intended for alpha chains, so its frequency means little. The chain has TRBV6-2 or TRBV6-3 and TRBJ1-2; D possibly corresponds to TRBD1 (6 bases). With 6 bases removed from V and 4 bases from J, the gap between germline ends came to 9 bases. The V gene's germline CDR1 is MNHEY and CDR2 SVGEGT. This CDR3 is 12 amino acids long. CDR3 DNA sequence: TGTGCCAGCAGCGACAGGCCCTATGGCTACACCTTC. Translating gives CASSDRPYGYTF.

Many counts were recorded for this clonotype. This beta chain turned up in a library designed for alpha chains; as an off-target read, its abundance says little. The chain recombines TRBV6-2 or TRBV6-3 with TRBJ1-1; the match to TRBD1 covers 9 bases. The CDR3 length is 12 residues. The germline V gene has CDR1 MNHEY and CDR2 SVGEGT. V was pared by 5 bases and J by 9 bases, with 4 bases of the junction left unmatched. The CDR3 sequence is CASSRDRDKAFF. The CDR3, as DNA: TGTGCCAGCAGTCGGGACAGGGATAAAGCTTTCTTT.

This clonotype occurred many times. This beta chain was picked up by a library intended for alpha chains and is off target, so its count carries little meaning. CDR3 amino acids: CASSLSRASTGELFF. CDR3 in DNA: TGTGCCAGCAGCTTATCCCGGGCCAGCACCGGGGAGCTGTTTTTT. V usage is TRBV7-2 and J usage is TRBJ2-2; D not resolved. V lost 2 bases, J lost 4 bases, and 11 bases lay in between. This CDR3 is 15 amino acids long. CDR1 and CDR2 (germline): SGHTA, FQGNSA.

There are many counts of this clonotype. In a library made to pick up alpha chains, this beta chain is a stray read with a size that means little. This chain uses TRBV6-2 or TRBV6-3 with TRBJ1-1; D is unresolved. The V gene's germline CDR1 is MNHEY and CDR2 SVGEGT. CDR3 length: 14 amino acids. V lost 2 bases and J 1 base, leaving 8 bases between the germline ends. CDR3 bases: TGTGCCAGCAGTTACGGACTCCCGAACACTGAAGCTTTCTTT. Its translation: CASSYGLPNTEAFF.

Regarding this clonotype: This beta chain is a stray sequence in a library constructed for alpha chains; its clone size is not meaningful. The rearrangement joins TRBV5-1 to TRBJ1-2; D gene uncertain. The ends were cut back, 4 bases at V and 3 bases at J, with 10 bases in the middle. The CDR3 is 13 residues long. The germline V gene encodes CDR1 SGHRS and CDR2 YFSETQ. CDR3 region: CASSPGRHYGYTF. Written as DNA, the CDR3 is TGCGCCAGCAGCCCTGGACGGCACTATGGCTACACCTTC.

This clonotype occurred many times. Found in a library prepared for alpha chains, this beta chain is an off-target read, and its abundance has little meaning. The V call is TRBV3-1, the J call TRBJ2-5; D unclear. The germline V gene has CDR1 LGHDT and CDR2 YNNKEL (reference sequence). The V and J ends lost 4 bases and 4 bases respectively, with 10 bases between them. The CDR3 covers 13 residues. The CDR3 DNA reads as TGTGCCAGCAGCCTCCGAGCAGGAGAGACCCAGTACTTC. This encodes CASSLRAGETQYF.

This clonotype was seen repeatedly, ten times or more. Found in a library prepared for alpha chains, this beta chain is an off-target read, and its abundance has little meaning. The chain combines TRBV7-3 with TRBJ2-1, with 13 bases identical to TRBD2. The germline gives CDR1 SGHTA, CDR2 FQGTGA. This CDR3 comprises 16 residues. J was trimmed by 9 bases and V by 4 bases; bases with no gene match: 9. The CDR3 spells CASSSSALAGGGEQFF. DNA for the CDR3: TGTGCCAGCAGCTCTAGCGCACTAGCGGGAGGGGGTGAGCAGTTCTTC. Looking up the rest from reference TRBV7-3 and TRBJ2-1 gives the full variable domain: GAGVSQTPSNKVTEKGKYVELRCDPISGHTALYWYRQSLGQGPEFLIYFQGTGAADDSGLPNDRFFAVRPEGSVSTLKIQRTERGDSAVYLCASSSSALAGGGEQFFGPGTRLTVL.

This clonotype was detected only a few times. This beta chain lies outside the target of a library built for alpha chains; its clone size means little. V is TRBV5-1 and J is TRBJ2-5, with D perhaps TRBD1 (5 bases). Germline V gene lookup returns CDR1 SGHRS and CDR2 YFSETQ. This CDR3 is built from 15 residues. V was clipped by 4 bases and J by 2 bases, with 15 bases between them. The CDR3: CASSAAQGIQETQYF. CDR3 nucleotide sequence: TGCGCCAGCAGCGCCGCGCAGGGTATACAAGAGACCCAGTACTTC.

This clonotype was counted many times. This beta chain appears as a stray read in a library generated for alpha chains; its size is not informative. The genes are TRBV6-6 and TRBJ2-2, with D perhaps matching TRBD1 (5 bases). The CDR3 extends over 14 amino acids. Germline V gene sequence: CDR1 MNHNY, CDR2 SVGAGI (reference sequence). V dropped 2 bases and J dropped 7 bases, with 11 bases sitting between them. CDR3 bases: TGTGCCAGCAGTTACGACAGCTTTGGCGGGGAGCTGTTTTTT. Amino acid sequence: CASSYDSFGGELFF.

This clonotype was seen at least ten times. In a library made to pick up alpha chains, this beta chain is a stray read with a size that means little. The rearrangement links TRBV6-2 or TRBV6-3 to TRBJ2-4; D perhaps matches TRBD1 (6 bases). The CDR3 has 13 amino acids. The germline CDR1 and CDR2 sequences are MNHEY and SVGEGT. The germline V and J ends were trimmed by 3 bases and 9 bases, with 12 bases remaining between them. The CDR3 region is CASSYQGRGIQYF. The DNA of the CDR3 is TGTGCCAGCAGTTATCAGGGCAGGGGCATTCAGTACTTC.

This clonotype occurred many times. This beta chain is an off-target read within a library intended for alpha chains, so its frequency means little. V gene TRBV5-1 combines with J gene TRBJ2-3; D unresolved. Per germline, CDR1 SGHRS and CDR2 YFSETQ. This CDR3 has 15 residues. V dropped 3 bases and J dropped 9 bases, with 20 bases sitting between them. CDR3 in DNA: TGCGCCAGCAGCTCGCTTCGGACCTCCCCGTTCACGCAGTATTTT. The encoded protein is CASSSLRTSPFTQYF.

With regard to this clonotype: Because this beta chain is a stray read in a library intended to capture alpha chains, its abundance should not be given much weight. The chain couples TRBV7-7 to TRBJ2-2; D not certain. The V end was cut by 3 bases, the J end by 2 bases, with 4 bases between. The CDR3 runs 13 residues. CDR1 and CDR2 (germline): SSHAT, FNYEAQ (reference sequence). The DNA for the CDR3 is TGTGCCAGCAGCTTCGGAAACACCGGGGAGCTGTTTTTT. Translating it yields CASSFGNTGELFF.

This clonotype was detected many times. The size of this beta chain means little, since it is a stray read in a library made for alpha chains. In DNA form, the CDR3 reads TGTGCCAGCAGCCCTGACCCCCGGGGGGGTGAAAAACTGTTTTTT. Its protein is CASSPDPRGGEKLFF. The chain combines TRBV7-2 with TRBJ1-4, with D maybe TRBD1 (5 bases). CDR3 length: 15 amino acids. Trimming removed 5 bases at V and 7 bases at J, with 17 bases between. Germline loops: CDR1 SGHTA, CDR2 FQGNSA. The full variable domain, completed using reference TRBV7-2 and TRBJ1-4, is GAGVSQSPSNKVTEKGKDVELRCDPISGHTALYWYRQSLGQGLEFLIYFQGNSAPDKSGLPSDRFSAERTGGSVSTLTIQRTQQEDSAVYLCASSPDPRGGEKLFFGSGTQLSVL.

There are many counts of this clonotype. A library made for alpha chains picked up this beta chain off target, so its size means little. The genes are TRBV21-1 and TRBJ2-5; TRBD1, the table's D call, was not compared with the DNA. TRBV21-1 corresponds to a pseudogene. This CDR3 contains 14 residues. CDR3 residues: CASSTRGAQETQYF. The CDR3 DNA reads as TGTGCCAGCAGCACAAGGGGGGCCCAAGAGACCCAGTACTTC.

There are many counts of this clonotype. This beta chain lies outside the target of a library built for alpha chains; its clone size means little. This chain joins TRBV4-1 and TRBJ2-4; TRBD1 matches at 10 bases. This CDR3 spans 15 amino acids. Germline loops: CDR1 MGHRA, CDR2 YSYEKL. Trimming at V came to 1 base and at J to 6 bases, leaving 3 bases not matched to a gene. The CDR3 region is CASSQGGQGGNIQYF. The CDR3 bases are TGCGCCAGCAGCCAAGGTGGACAGGGGGGAAACATTCAGTACTTC.

The sample holds many counts of this clonotype. The library was designed around alpha chains, so this beta chain is a stray read whose abundance carries little weight. The rearrangement links TRBV13 to TRBJ1-5; D gene ambiguous. The V end lost 2 bases, the J end lost 1 base, and 12 bases lay between the germline ends. The germline V gene encodes CDR1 PRHDT and CDR2 FYEKMQ (reference sequence). The CDR3 runs to 16 residues. This CDR3 is CASSLNGVGSNQPQHF. CDR3 nucleotides: TGTGCCAGCAGCTTAAATGGAGTGGGGAGCAATCAGCCCCAGCATTTT.

This clonotype was observed many times. This beta chain was picked up by a library intended for alpha chains and is off target, so its count carries little meaning. The chain joins TRBV20-1 to TRBJ2-5; D is unclear. Germline loops: CDR1 DFQATT, CDR2 SNEGSKA (reference sequence). V was shortened by 5 bases and J by 6 bases, with 7 bases between the two germline ends. The CDR3 spans 10 residues. CDR3 sequence: CSALRKTQYF. The CDR3 DNA follows: TGCAGTGCTCTCCGGAAGACCCAGTACTTC.

In this sample, this clonotype turned up many times. This beta chain lies outside the target of a library built for alpha chains; its clone size means little. This chain joins TRBV27 and TRBJ2-3, with D possibly TRBD1 on 6 matching bases. Trimming cost V 4 bases and J 8 bases, with 19 bases left between them. The length of the CDR3 is 15 residues. Germline V gene data show CDR1 as MNHEY and CDR2 as SMNVEV (reference sequence). CDR3 amino acids: CASSSRTTGSGTQYF. The CDR3 DNA sequence: TGTGCCAGCAGTTCGAGAACCACAGGGTCAGGTACGCAGTATTTT.

The table lists this clonotype with many counts. Being off target in a library aimed at alpha chains, this beta chain has a size of little meaning. The chain links TRBV5-6 to TRBJ1-1; D is uncertain. Germline V gene data show CDR1 as SGHDT and CDR2 as YYEEEE. The V and J ends lost 4 bases and 7 bases respectively, with 8 bases between them. The CDR3 is 11 amino acids. This chain's CDR3 is CASSRQYEAFF. The CDR3 DNA reads as TGTGCCAGCAGCCGGCAGTATGAAGCTTTCTTT.

In this sample, this clonotype turned up many times. Germline is not matched at one junction end, which may reflect a read error. Because this beta chain is a stray read in a library intended to capture alpha chains, its abundance should not be given much weight. CDR3 in amino acids: CASSLGAQGNQPQHF. DNA for the CDR3: TGTGCCAGCAGTCTCGGGGCACAGGGCAACCAGCCCCAGCATTTT. V usage is TRBV6-2 or TRBV6-3 and J usage is TRBJ1-5, with D possibly being TRBD1 (6 bases). There are 15 residues in the CDR3. Germline loops: CDR1 MNHEY, CDR2 SVGEGT.